The clone carrying this TCR beta chain was detected only a few times. No antigen is known for it. These data are taken from a study of cytomegalovirus exposure and HLA in healthy donors. Study background: Earlier, roughly 180 million T cells were analyzed, and 90 million to 140 million unique TCR beta sequences were found among them. Unique TCRs from HLA-typed donors, 80 million to 90 million of them, were held in an early data release.

Losses at the gene ends were 1 base for V and 1 base for J; bases not matched to a gene: 1. CDR1 and CDR2 (germline): LGHNA, YSLEER. The CDR3 length is 15 residues. The PCR was carried out with 60 Vbeta primers and 13 Jbeta primers. Some clones are missing from TCRdb's copy, which holds only in-frame ones; the method was immunoSEQ multiplex PCR. The table shows some 140,000 clones, with approximately 70% occurring only once. Study outcomes and limitations: Earlier analysis looked at TCR beta V segments, and most were productive about 87% or about 30% of the time. In a later analysis, DRB1 alleles had the most associated TCRs; HLA-C alleles the fewest.

Material: PBMCs. The origin of this receptor is a human donor in good health. The chain couples TRBV4-3 to TRBJ1-3, with 7 bases aligning to TRBD1. Here the CDR3 DNA reads TGCGCCAGCAGCCAAGCAGGGGGGTCTGGAAACACCATATATTTT. Amino acids: CASSQAGGSGNTIYF.